This T cell receptor beta chain was profiled in a study of shared clonotypes between healthy human individuals. Whole-study results and caveats: Estimated richness was generally greater in naive than memory subsets.

Study donors comprised healthy, HIV-negative adults devoid of recent acute infection or vaccination. All participating donors were Caucasian adults from Nashville, Tennessee. CDR1 is KGHSH, CDR2 LQKENI, per germline. V was clipped by 5 bases and J by 3 bases; unmatched bases: 6. The CDR3 has 14 residues. Sorted-subset replicate PCRs used 200 ng of genomic DNA. This amount corresponded to 25,000 to 30,000 T cell genomes. TCRdb's copy holds only in-frame clones and misses some; the assay was immunoSEQ multiplex PCR. The sample includes millions of clones, 90% to 95% seen only once; the top ten take 0.39%. This clone was observed a few times. The antigen is unknown.

V gene TRBV18 combines with J gene TRBJ1-1, with 7 bases identical to TRBD1. Sequenced sample: naive CD4+ T cells from PBMCs. Sample subset: CD45RA+ positively selected. This clonotype was obtained from a man aged 18 to 29 in good health. Some clones in this sample may be carry-over from other donors' samples. The CDR3 sequence: CASSATGRDTEAFF. CDR3 sequence (DNA): TGTGCCAGCTCAGCGACAGGGCGGGACACTGAAGCTTTCTTT.